Below are 5 T cell receptor beta chains sequenced from a single sample in a study of blood T cell repertoires in COVID-19. Data came from immunoSEQ multiplex PCR; TCRdb stores just in-frame clones and leaves some out. The profile covers about 400,000 clones, with roughly 89% appearing a single time and 1.7% taken by the ten largest. Sequenced input: PBMCs or T cells enriched from blood (not recorded which). Receptors were obtained from a woman aged 25 to 39 who had recovered from COVID-19.

The V and J genes are TRBV18 and TRBJ1-2; D might be TRBD1 (6 bases). V was pared by 3 bases and J by 10 bases, with 12 bases between. Germline V CDR1 and CDR2: KGHSH, LQKENI. The CDR3 extends over 12 amino acids. In DNA form, the CDR3 reads TGTGCCAGCTCACCTAACAGGGAAAACTACACCTTC. It codes for CASSPNRENYTF.

This chain joins TRBV9 and TRBJ1-1, with TRBD1 identical over 9 bases. CDR1 is SGDLS and CDR2 is YYNGEE in the germline V gene. The CDR3 has 15 residues. Unmatched junction bases numbered 7, after V lost 3 bases and J lost 4 bases. CDR3 DNA sequence: TGTGCCAGCAGCGAGATGGGACAGGGCGTCACTGAAGCTTTCTTT. It codes for CASSEMGQGVTEAFF.

The chain links TRBV19 to TRBJ2-3; possible D gene TRBD1, 6 bases. Trimming removed 3 bases at V and 2 bases at J, with 15 bases between. This CDR3 has 16 amino acids. Germline CDR1 is LNHDA and CDR2 is SQIVND (reference sequence). The CDR3 DNA follows: TGTGCCAGTAGTATGCAGGGGACACAGCCCACAGATACGCAGTATTTT. The encoded protein is CASSMQGTQPTDTQYF.

The rearrangement uses TRBV24-1 and TRBJ2-1; no firm D call. The CDR3 is 14 residues long. V was cut by 1 base and J by 2 bases, with 5 bases left in between. Germline assignment: CDR1 KGHDR and CDR2 SFDVKD. In DNA, the CDR3 is TGTGCCACCAGTGATTTCCGGGCCTACAATGAGCAGTTCTTC. It specifies CATSDFRAYNEQFF.

This chain connects TRBV30 to TRBJ1-2; 10 bases align to TRBD1. V was clipped by 8 bases and J by 0 bases; unmatched bases: 6. CDR1 is GTSNPN, CDR2 SVGIG, per germline (reference sequence). The CDR3 is 14 amino acids. CDR3 nucleotides: TGTGCCCTGGGACAGGGGACAACTAACTATGGCTACACCTTC. Protein product: CALGQGTTNYGYTF.